This T cell receptor (beta chain) was identified during a study of metastatic and nonmetastatic thyroid tumors. Across the whole study: Blood and tumor or nodule tissue repertoires from malignant and benign thyroid patients were compared.

TCRdb re-analyzed the PCR reads using MiXCR. The profile covers tens of thousands of clones, with 11% appearing a single time and under 30% taken by the ten largest. No treatment of any kind had been given to any patient before thyroid surgery. With 10 bases clipped from V and 4 bases from J, the junction kept 8 bases outside the gene matches. This CDR3 is 13 amino acids long. CDR1 and CDR2 from the germline V gene are MNHNS and SASEGT. Specimen: blood. This chain connects TRBV6-1 to TRBJ2-5, with 8 bases identical to TRBD1. This receptor was taken from a female donor with papillary thyroid cancer or a benign thyroid nodule (not recorded which). Some clones in this sample may be carry-over from other donors' samples. The CDR3 region has the DNA TGTGCCATCGCAGGGGGCTTGGTAGAGACCCAGTACTTC. This sequence encodes CAIAGGLVETQYF.